The present entry profiles one T cell receptor beta chain with its context. Its antigen remains unknown. This sample was included in a study of OX40 agonist ivuxolimab in advanced cancers. Study-wide background: Of mixed ages from about 23 to 85 and averaging 60 years, the group was roughly 83% male. Study-level findings and limits: Low clonal expansion, among the lowest seen, marked partial responders at 0.1-3.0 mg/kg. Expanded peripheral T-cell antigen specificity went undetermined.

On cycle 4 day 1 and cycle 7 day 1, as well as at baseline, blood was sampled. Measured with immunoSEQ multiplex PCR; TCRdb has only the in-frame clones, and not every one. The data hold tens of thousands of clones, with roughly nine tenths observed a single time. The germline V gene encodes CDR1 SQVTM and CDR2 ANQGSEA. The CDR3 has 13 amino acids. V lost 1 base to trimming and J lost 5 bases, with 11 bases between them. The V gene is TRBV29-1, the J gene TRBJ1-1; perhaps TRBD1 as D (5 bases). Material: CD4+ or CD8+ T cells sorted from blood, obtained in a trial of the OX40 agonist ivuxolimab. This clonotype was sampled from an adult with an advanced solid tumor such as melanoma, head and neck, liver or kidney cancer. The chain's CDR3 is CSVEGQGGTEAFF. CDR3 DNA sequence: TGCAGCGTTGAAGGCCAGGGTGGAACTGAAGCTTTCTTT.